This T cell receptor beta chain was sequenced during a study of blood T cell repertoires in COVID-19. The repertoire was sequenced with immunoSEQ multiplex PCR; TCRdb's copy has only in-frame clones and lacks some. The sample holds over 350,000 clones, just under 90% seen once. The CDR3 consists of 15 residues. V lost 4 bases to trimming and J lost 3 bases, with 17 bases between them. CDR1 and CDR2 (germline): SGHRS, YFSETQ. Participants, about 18 to 90 years old, spanned 25 or so US areas. In Cohort 3, a recovered donor had either two negative PCRs, clearance, or symptom resolution. The sequenced sample consisted of PBMCs or T cells enriched from blood (not recorded which). This sequence was found in a woman aged 45-65 years who had recovered from COVID-19. V is TRBV5-1 and J is TRBJ2-7; D may be TRBD1 (6 bases). This CDR3 is CASSARAGAVYEQYF. The CDR3 coding sequence is TGCGCCAGCAGCGCCAGGGCAGGGGCCGTCTACGAGCAGTACTTC.